This paragraph reports one T cell receptor beta chain. This record belongs to a study of blood T cell repertoires in COVID-19. On the study more broadly: From T cells, B-cell-depleted T cells, or PBMCs came the material, which was cDNA or gDNA.

Original methodology: Amplification of reference gene primers was used by the study to estimate nucleated cell counts. TCRdb's copy holds only in-frame clones and misses some; the assay was immunoSEQ multiplex PCR. V and J calls and clone size are as listed in that table; D and trimming were resolved from the DNA. The sample lists 75,000 to 95,000 clones, roughly 70% occurring once. The ends lost 4 bases at V and 3 bases at J; junction bases unmatched: 7. The CDR3 covers 15 residues. Germline V gives CDR1 SGHKS, CDR2 YYEKEE (reference sequence). The rearrangement links TRBV5-5 to TRBJ2-7, with TRBD2 matching over 10 bases. This clonotype was obtained from a man in his 70s with COVID-19, enrolled during active disease. Sequenced: peripheral blood. This CDR3 is CASSPGGLAVYEQYF. The CDR3 DNA follows: TGTGCCAGCAGCCCTGGTGGACTAGCGGTCTACGAGCAGTACTTC.